Listed here is a single TCR beta chain. The data stem from a study of blood T cell repertoires in COVID-19. The repertoire was sequenced with immunoSEQ multiplex PCR; TCRdb's copy has only in-frame clones and lacks some. The sample lists more than 200,000 clones, 86% occurring once. Sequencing used peripheral blood. The TCR was taken from a man in his fifties or sixties with COVID-19, enrolled during active disease.

The CDR3 nucleotides are TGTGCCAGCAGCTTGGGAGATCAGCCCCAGCATTTT. It specifies CASSLGDQPQHF. This chain joins TRBV11-2 and TRBJ1-5; D is uncertain. Germline CDR1 is SGHAT and CDR2 is FQNNGV. V lost 3 bases and J 5 bases, leaving 5 bases between the germline ends. The length of the CDR3 is 12 residues.